Below are 18 T cell receptor beta chains sequenced from a single sample in a study of cytomegalovirus exposure and HLA in healthy donors. The study ran its PCR with 60 Vbeta and 13 Jbeta primers. The table came from immunoSEQ multiplex PCR; TCRdb's copy has only in-frame clones and leaves some out. The sample holds around 210,000 clones; 70% to 90% are singletons and the top ten take roughly 0.26%. The sequenced sample was PBMCs. These TCRs come from a girl aged 2-10 years in good health and CMV-seronegative.

The V and J genes are TRBV27 and TRBJ1-1; D may be TRBD1 (6 bases). The germline V gene has CDR1 MNHEY and CDR2 SMNVEV (reference sequence). V lost 4 bases and J lost 3, with 27 bases in between. The CDR3 has 19 residues. In DNA form, the CDR3 reads TGTGCCAGCAGTTCCCTTTCCAGAACTTCTGGGGGCGCGTACACTGAAGCTTTCTTT. Translation gives CASSSLSRTSGGAYTEAFF.

V gene TRBV2 combines with J gene TRBJ2-5; 11 bases fit TRBD2. CDR1 and CDR2 (germline): SNHLY, FYNNEI. The V and J ends lost 7 bases and 5 bases, in that order; junction bases with no gene match: 0. The CDR3 sequence is 12 residues long. In DNA form, the CDR3 reads TGTGCCAGCACTAGCGGGGGGGAGACCCAGTACTTC. Amino acids: CASTSGGETQYF.

This chain links TRBV5-5 with TRBJ1-1, with 9 bases identical to TRBD1. The germline V gene encodes CDR1 SGHKS and CDR2 YYEKEE (reference sequence). V shed 0 bases and J 7 bases; nucleotides not matched to a gene: 13. CDR3 length: 17 amino acids. The CDR3 DNA sequence: TGTGCCAGCAGCTTGGGGTTCAGGACAGGGGTGATGGATGAAGCTTTCTTT. This translates into CASSLGFRTGVMDEAFF.

This chain links TRBV19 with TRBJ2-1, with 7 positions matching TRBD2. CDR1 and CDR2 (germline): LNHDA, SQIVND (reference sequence). The CDR3 runs to 16 residues. With 5 bases clipped from V and 5 bases from J, the junction kept 12 bases outside the gene matches. In DNA, the CDR3 is TGTGCCAGTAGTTCCGGACTACCAGGGAGGGACAATGAGCAGTTCTTC. Residues: CASSSGLPGRDNEQFF.

This clone was seen a single time. The rearrangement links TRBV2 to TRBJ1-2; TRBD1 might be the D (6 bases). The CDR3 runs to 12 residues. Germline lookup yields CDR1 SNHLY and CDR2 FYNNEI. Trimming took off 9 bases at V and 4 bases at J, with 12 bases between the two ends. CDR3 residues: CASTGSAYGYTF. CDR3 in DNA: TGTGCCAGTACAGGGAGCGCCTATGGCTACACCTTC.

The V and J genes are TRBV5-4 and TRBJ2-7; 12 nucleotides agree with TRBD1. Germline V gene lookup returns CDR1 SGHNT and CDR2 YYREEE (reference sequence). The CDR3 spans 14 residues. The V segment lost 4 bases and the J segment 6 bases; nucleotides outside the gene matches: 5. CDR3 protein: CASSSRDRGREQYF. CDR3 nucleotide sequence: TGTGCCAGCAGCAGCAGGGACAGGGGGCGCGAGCAGTACTTC.

J is TRBJ2-5 and V is TRBV2; the D gene is possibly TRBD1 (5 bases). The J call may be incorrect, as the DNA end agrees better with TRBJ2-7. Per germline, CDR1 SNHLY and CDR2 FYNNEI. The length of the CDR3 is 15 residues. CDR3 DNA sequence: TGTGCCATCCAAAGAAGGGGCCCCCAGCGCTACGAGCAGTACTTC. Protein product: CAIQRRGPQRYEQYF.

The gene calls are TRBV2 and TRBJ1-5, with D possibly TRBD1 on 5 matching bases. Trimming stripped 4 bases from V and 0 bases from J, with 13 bases between. Germline V gene sequence: CDR1 SNHLY, CDR2 FYNNEI. This CDR3 comprises 16 residues. CDR3 protein: CASSGGTLYSNQPQHF. The CDR3 DNA follows: TGTGCCAGCAGTGGCGGGACCCTCTATAGCAATCAGCCCCAGCATTTT. The variable domain in full, with the rest retrieved from reference TRBV2 and TRBJ1-5, is EPEVTQTPSHQVTQMGQEVILRCVPISNHLYFYWYRQILGQKVEFLVSFYNNEISEKSEIFDDQFSVERPDGSNFTLKIRSTKLEDSAMYFCASSGGTLYSNQPQHFGDGTRLSIL.

CDR3 nucleotide sequence: TGTGCCAGCAGTCTAAAGAATCAGCCCCAGCATTTT. Translation: CASSLKNQPQHF. This chain links TRBV6-1 with TRBJ1-5, with D unresolved. The V and J ends lost 5 bases and 4 bases respectively, with 6 bases between them. This CDR3 region has 12 residues. Germline V gene data show CDR1 as MNHNS and CDR2 as SASEGT.

This clone appeared a single time. The chain uses TRBV20-1 and TRBJ1-2; D gene unclear. Germline CDR1 reads DFQATT; CDR2 reads SNEGSKA (reference sequence). This CDR3 region has 11 residues. V lost 3 bases, J lost 7 bases, and 9 bases lay in between. Here the CDR3 DNA reads TGCAGTGCTAGGGAGAGGGCTGGCTACACCTTC. This translates into CSARERAGYTF.

The genes are TRBV5-1 and TRBJ1-1; D may be TRBD1 (5 bases). Germline assignment: CDR1 SGHRS and CDR2 YFSETQ. The CDR3 has 16 residues. Trimming stripped 1 base from V and 3 bases from J, with 16 bases between. The CDR3 region has the DNA TGCGCCAGCAGCTTGCGCTGGGGCGCTCCCCACACTGAAGCTTTCTTT. Translated, it gives CASSLRWGAPHTEAFF.

V is TRBV5-6 and J is TRBJ2-7, with D perhaps TRBD2 (5 bases). Trimming removed 1 base at V and 2 bases at J, with 16 bases between. Looked up from germline, CDR1 is SGHDT and CDR2 is YYEEEE. CDR3 length: 16 amino acids. Here the CDR3 DNA reads TGTGCCAGCAGCTTGCTAATCGGACTGATTACCTACGAGCAGTACTTC. Its translation: CASSLLIGLITYEQYF.

The chain is built from TRBV6-1 and TRBJ1-6, with a possible D match to TRBD1 (5 bases). CDR1 and CDR2 from the germline V gene are MNHNS and SASEGT. V lost 7 bases, J lost 4 bases, and 14 bases lay in between. There are 15 residues in the CDR3. The CDR3 reads CASTDAGVYNSPLHF. CDR3 DNA: TGTGCCAGCACCGACGCGGGGGTTTATAATTCACCCCTCCACTTT.

This sequence joins TRBV30 and TRBJ2-3; D possibly corresponds to TRBD2 (5 bases). In germline, CDR1 is GTSNPN, CDR2 SVGIG (reference sequence). This CDR3 has 13 amino acids. The V end lost 2 bases, the J end lost 0 bases, and 6 bases lay between the germline ends. CDR3 nucleotides: TGTGCCTGGAGTTGGACTAGCACAGATACGCAGTATTTT. It translates to CAWSWTSTDTQYF.

V gene TRBV7-9 combines with J gene TRBJ1-2; TRBD1 agrees at 7 bases. In germline, CDR1 is SEHNR, CDR2 FQNEAQ (reference sequence). CDR3 size: 14 residues. Trimming at V came to 5 bases and at J to 0 bases, leaving 3 bases not matched to a gene. The CDR3 bases are TGTGCCAGCAGCAAACAGGGGCCTAACTATGGCTACACCTTC. Translating gives CASSKQGPNYGYTF.

V and J are TRBV2 and TRBJ2-1; unclear D gene. The CDR3 is 15 residues long. Germline values: CDR1 SNHLY, CDR2 FYNNEI. V shed 5 bases and J shed 3 bases, with 14 bases lying between them. DNA for the CDR3: TGTGCCAGCAGTCCCGGGTCCCCCGTCTACAATGAGCAGTTCTTC. It translates to CASSPGSPVYNEQFF.

The V call is TRBV6-1, the J call TRBJ2-1, with D uncertain. The CDR3 has 10 residues. Trimming took 6 bases from V and 13 from J, leaving 10 bases between them. The germline gives CDR1 MNHNS, CDR2 SASEGT. CDR3 in amino acids: CASSSRSQFF. The CDR3 DNA is TGTGCCAGCAGCTCACGGTCTCAGTTCTTC.

The J gene is TRBJ2-2, the V gene TRBV7-9; the match to TRBD2 covers 7 bases. Germline-derived CDR1 and CDR2 are SEHNR and FQNEAQ (reference sequence). The CDR3 has 19 amino acids. The junction had 18 bases not matched to a gene; V was cut back by 4 bases and J by 4 bases. In nucleotides, the CDR3 is TGTGCCAGCAGCTCCCTCCCCGGGACTAACTCACAATTCACCGGGGAGCTGTTTTTT. Its protein is CASSSLPGTNSQFTGELFF.